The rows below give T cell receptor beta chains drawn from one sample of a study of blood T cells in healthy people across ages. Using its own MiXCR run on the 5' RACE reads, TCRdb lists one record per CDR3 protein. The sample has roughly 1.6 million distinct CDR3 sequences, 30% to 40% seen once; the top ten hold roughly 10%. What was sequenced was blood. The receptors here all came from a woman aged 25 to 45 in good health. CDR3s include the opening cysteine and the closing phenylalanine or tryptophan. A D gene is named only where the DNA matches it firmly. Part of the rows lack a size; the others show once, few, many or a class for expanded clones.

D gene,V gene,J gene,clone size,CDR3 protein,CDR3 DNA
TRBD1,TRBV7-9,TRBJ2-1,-,CASSLDGPSGTGAYHNEQFF,TGTGCCAGCAGCTTAGATGGCCCTTCCGGGACAGGGGCCTACCACAATGAGCAGTTCTTC
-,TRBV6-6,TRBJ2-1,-,CASSYSGTDQFF,TGTGCCAGCAGTTACTCGGGGACTGATCAGTTCTTC
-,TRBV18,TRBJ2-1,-,CASSPASVLNEQFF,TGTGCCAGCTCACCGGCGTCGGTGCTCAATGAGCAGTTCTTC
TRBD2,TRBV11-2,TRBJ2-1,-,CASSLQRGGHTYNEQFF,TGTGCCAGCAGCTTACAGCGGGGGGGCCATACCTACAATGAGCAGTTCTTC
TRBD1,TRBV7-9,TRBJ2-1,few,CASHPRDRGYNEQFF,TGTGCCAGCCACCCCCGGGACAGGGGATACAATGAGCAGTTCTTC
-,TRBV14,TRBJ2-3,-,CASSHPRDTDTQYF,TGTGCCAGCAGCCATCCCCGGGACACAGATACGCAGTATTTT
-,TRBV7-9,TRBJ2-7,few,CASSPQRGIWPYEQYF,TGTGCCAGCAGTCCCCAAAGGGGGATCTGGCCCTACGAGCAGTACTTC
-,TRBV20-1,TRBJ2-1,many,CSARDILAGEQFF,TGCAGTGCTAGAGATATCCTAGCTGGTGAGCAGTTCTTC
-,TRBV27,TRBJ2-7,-,CASRIRTSTSYEQYF,TGTGCCAGCAGGATCCGGACATCCACTTCCTACGAGCAGTACTTC
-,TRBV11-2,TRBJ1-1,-,CASSLGGQREAFF,TGTGCCAGCAGCTTAGGGGGACAACGTGAAGCTTTCTTT
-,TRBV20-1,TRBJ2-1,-,CSAPDTTSGPNEQFF,TGCAGTGCTCCCGATACGACGAGCGGGCCTAATGAGCAGTTCTTC
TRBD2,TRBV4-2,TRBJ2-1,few,CASSQAGGTYNEQFF,TGTGCCAGCAGCCAAGCGGGAGGAACCTACAATGAGCAGTTCTTC
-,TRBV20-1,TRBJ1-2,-,CSADYFNYGYTF,TGCAGTGCTGATTATTTTAACTATGGCTACACCTTC
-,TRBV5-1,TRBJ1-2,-,CASSSARTVTWGYTF,TGCGCCAGCAGCTCCGCCCGGACGGTGACTTGGGGCTACACCTTC
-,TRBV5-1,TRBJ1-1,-,CASRPPGTVNTEAFF,TGCGCCAGCAGGCCACCCGGGACGGTGAACACTGAAGCTTTCTTT
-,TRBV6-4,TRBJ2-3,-,CASSDLRSDTPYF,TGTGCCAGCAGTGACCTCCGCTCTGATACGCCGTATTTT
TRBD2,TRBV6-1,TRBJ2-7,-,CASSRGEGGGYEQYF,TGTGCCAGCAGTCGAGGGGAGGGCGGCGGCTACGAGCAGTACTTC
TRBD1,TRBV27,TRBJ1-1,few,CASSLPGQGAFF,TGTGCCAGCAGTTTGCCGGGACAGGGAGCTTTCTTT
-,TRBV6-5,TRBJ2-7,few,CASSYLLGQPYEQYF,TGTGCCAGCAGTTACCTCCTTGGGCAGCCCTACGAGCAGTACTTC
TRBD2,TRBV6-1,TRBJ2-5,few,CASSVLAGQETQYF,TGTGCCAGCAGTGTTTTAGCGGGCCAAGAGACCCAGTACTTC
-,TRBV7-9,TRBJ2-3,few,CASSRPGDAQYF,TGTGCCAGCAGCCGACCGGGAGATGCGCAGTATTTT
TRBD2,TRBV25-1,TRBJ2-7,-,CASSVLASGPYEQYF,TGTGCCAGCAGTGTATTGGCTAGCGGTCCCTACGAGCAGTACTTC
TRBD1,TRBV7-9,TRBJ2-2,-,CASRRRQGLDTGELFF,TGTGCCAGCAGACGAAGACAGGGCTTGGACACCGGGGAGCTGTTTTTT
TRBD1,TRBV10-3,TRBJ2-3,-,CAIADLTRDRNTDTQYF,TGTGCCATCGCGGACCTTACCCGGGACAGGAACACAGATACGCAGTATTTT